This T cell receptor beta chain came from a study of OX40 agonist ivuxolimab in advanced cancers. Whole-study context: While on treatment, patients had intravenous ivuxolimab at 0.01 to 10 mg/kg every 2 weeks. At under 85% male, the cohort had a mean age of 60 years, ranging from roughly 23 to 80.

This CDR3 has 13 amino acids. V was cut by 11 bases and J by 0 bases, with 12 bases left in between. The germline V gene has CDR1 SGHTA and CDR2 FQGNSA. The table came from immunoSEQ multiplex PCR; TCRdb's copy has only in-frame clones and leaves some out. There are about 150,000 clones in the sample; under 95% occur only once, and roughly 1% lies in the top ten. The chain combines TRBV7-2 with TRBJ2-3; D might be TRBD1 (7 bases). The input for sequencing was CD4+ or CD8+ T cells sorted from blood, taken in a trial of the OX40 agonist ivuxolimab. This receptor was taken from an adult with an advanced solid tumor such as melanoma, head and neck, liver or kidney cancer. The CDR3 loop is CAGRTGSTDTQYF. As DNA, the CDR3 is TGTGCCGGGAGGACAGGTAGCACAGATACGCAGTATTTT.